The entry below gives a single T cell receptor beta chain sequence along with its context. Its antigen is undetermined. This specimen comes from a study of radiotherapy plus CTLA-4 blockade in lung cancer. For the study at large: The study recorded objective responses in around a sixth of patients and disease control in 31%. Findings and caveats of the study: In blood, TCR clones derived from the tumor expanded after radiotherapy plus ipilimumab.

Germline assignment: CDR1 KGHSH and CDR2 LQKENI. V shed 3 bases, J shed 8 bases, and the junction held 14 bases outside the gene matches. The CDR3 has 16 residues. Generated by immunoSEQ multiplex PCR, the TCRdb table keeps only in-frame clones and is missing some. The table includes 78,000 or so clones, around 87% detected once. This chain uses TRBV18 with TRBJ1-2; 8 bases are shared with TRBD1. The TCR comes from a human donor with non-small cell lung cancer who had stable disease on radiotherapy plus ipilimumab. The sequencing here drew on peripheral blood, taken from a patient treated with radiotherapy plus ipilimumab. The CDR3 reads CASSPDQGAQMEGYTF. CDR3 coding DNA: TGTGCCAGCTCACCCGACCAGGGGGCGCAAATGGAAGGCTACACCTTC.